This entry features one T cell receptor (beta chain) sequence. This entry comes from a study of blood T cell repertoires in COVID-19. Germline V CDR1 and CDR2: LNHDA, SQIVND (reference sequence). With 4 bases removed from V and 5 bases from J, the gap between germline ends came to 12 bases. The CDR3 consists of 13 residues. Clones were read by immunoSEQ multiplex PCR, and TCRdb kept only the in-frame ones, dropping some. The sample carries 150,000 or so clones, 76% recorded once. The chain couples TRBV19 to TRBJ2-7; weak D call: TRBD1 (5 bases). The sample consisted of peripheral blood. This clonotype was sampled from an elderly woman with active or convalescent COVID-19. The CDR3 region is CASSRARGDEQYF. The CDR3, as DNA: TGTGCCAGTAGTAGAGCTAGGGGTGACGAGCAGTACTTC.